What follows describes a single T cell receptor beta chain. This sample was taken from a study of blood T cell repertoires in COVID-19. Study members were between about 18 and 95 years old and lived in 24 US regions. Participants had their cohort set by participant-reported clinical history. As handled by the study authors: Amplifying reference gene primers gave estimates of nucleated cell counts. Measured with immunoSEQ multiplex PCR; TCRdb has only the in-frame clones, and not every one. The V and J calls and clone size come from that table; D and trimming were worked out from the DNA. The sample lists about 300,000 clones; over 75% were seen once. The source material was PBMCs or T cells enriched from blood (not recorded which). The sequence was collected from a man younger than 45 who had recovered from COVID-19.

The CDR3 sequence is CASSLVGQGVSGELFF. As DNA, the CDR3 is TGTGCCAGCAGCTTAGTGGGACAGGGGGTTTCTGGGGAGCTGTTTTTT. The rearrangement links TRBV11-3 to TRBJ2-2; 11 bases agree with TRBD1. CDR1 SGHNT and CDR2 YENEEA come from the germline V gene. The CDR3 has 16 amino acids. V lost 1 base, J lost 8 bases, and 6 bases stayed unmatched.